This is a list of T cell receptor beta chains from one sample in a study of shared clonotypes between healthy human individuals. Sequencing used immunoSEQ multiplex PCR; TCRdb keeps in-frame clones, though not all of them. In the table there are 2 million to 2.5 million clones, more than 90% of which are singletons. Sequencing was done on a sample of naive CD4+ T cells sorted from blood. These receptors were obtained from a man between 18 and 29 years old in good health. The CDR3 runs from the conserved cysteine through the conserved F or W. A D gene is named only where the DNA matches it firmly. Clone size is stated in some rows and not others, as once, few, many or a class when expanded.

TRBV6-6,-,TRBJ2-7,-,TGTGCCAGCACCCGCGACAGAACCTCCTACGAGCAGTACTTC,CASTRDRTSYEQYF
TRBV29-1,-,TRBJ2-7,-,TGCAGCGGTTACAGGACTCCGGACGAGCAGTACTTC,CSGYRTPDEQYF
TRBV20-1,-,TRBJ2-3,TRBD1,TGCAGTGCTACCGGGACAGGATGGCAGTATTTT,CSATGTGWQYF
TRBV5-1,-,TRBJ1-2,TRBD1,TGCGCCAGCCGACCGGGACAGGGGAACTATGGCTACACCTTC,CASRPGQGNYGYTF
TRBV4-1,once,TRBJ2-1,TRBD2,TGCGCCAGCAGCCCCCGAGGTGGACTAGCGGGAGGGGACAATGAGCAGTTCTTC,CASSPRGGLAGGDNEQFF
TRBV2,-,TRBJ2-7,TRBD2,TGTGCCAGCAGTCCTACTAGCGGGTGGGGCGAGCAGTACTTC,CASSPTSGWGEQYF
TRBV6-5,once,TRBJ2-7,TRBD1,TGTGCCAGCAGTCGCCTCGGGACAGCCTCCTACGAGCAGTACTTC,CASSRLGTASYEQYF
TRBV19,-,TRBJ2-5,-,TGTGCCAGTAGTGCCCCGGGGGTGGAGACCCAGTACTTC,CASSAPGVETQYF
TRBV30,once,TRBJ1-1,-,TGTGCCTGGAGTTCCGACCTGAACACTGAAGCTTTCTTT,CAWSSDLNTEAFF
TRBV7-2,-,TRBJ2-7,TRBD1,TGTGCCAGCAGGGACAGGAATTCCTACGAGCAGTACTTC,CASRDRNSYEQYF
TRBV5-1,-,TRBJ1-6,TRBD1,TGCGCCAGCAGACCAGGGACAGAGCAATATAATTCACCCCTCCACTTT,CASRPGTEQYNSPLHF
TRBV6-6,-,TRBJ1-5,TRBD1,TGTGCCAGCAGTTACCCCGGGACAGGGAAAGATCAGCCCCAGCATTTT,CASSYPGTGKDQPQHF
TRBV28,-,TRBJ1-2,-,TGTGCCAGCAGCTCTCAGGGAAACTATGGCTACACCTTC,CASSSQGNYGYTF
TRBV5-1,-,TRBJ2-2,TRBD1,TGCGCCAGCAGCATAGGACAGGGGGCTTACGGGGAGCTGTTTTTT,CASSIGQGAYGELFF
TRBV10-2,-,TRBJ2-1,-,TGCGCCAGCGCCGGACAGCGAAGCTCCTACAATGAGCAGTTCTTC,CASAGQRSSYNEQFF
TRBV7-3,-,TRBJ2-3,TRBD2,TGTGCCAGCAGCTTAGGAAGCGGGGGGGGCACAGATACGCAGTATTTT,CASSLGSGGGTDTQYF
TRBV18,-,TRBJ2-5,TRBD2,TGTGCCAGCTCAGGCGGGACTAGCGGGAGGAGAGAGACCCAGTACTTC,CASSGGTSGRRETQYF
TRBV7-2,-,TRBJ1-2,-,TGTGCCAGCAGCCGGACAGCTAACTATGGCTACACCTTC,CASSRTANYGYTF
TRBV2,-,TRBJ1-5,-,TGTGCCAGCAGTGGGGGACCGTCATTGGCCCAGCATTTT,CASSGGPSLAQHF
TRBV27,-,TRBJ2-4,TRBD1,TGTGCCAGCAGTTTGGGGGACAGGTTAGCCAAAAACATTCAGTACTTC,CASSLGDRLAKNIQYF
TRBV7-9,-,TRBJ1-1,-,TGTGCCAGCAGCGCCGGCACTGCCCGGACAGTAAACACTGAAGCTTTCTTT,CASSAGTARTVNTEAFF
TRBV5-1,-,TRBJ2-5,-,TGCGCCAGCAGCTTGGGGGGCATTCAAGAGACCCAGTACTTC,CASSLGGIQETQYF
TRBV29-1,-,TRBJ1-1,-,TGCAGCCCTGACAGGTCCAACACTGAAGCTTTCTTT,CSPDRSNTEAFF
TRBV19,-,TRBJ1-5,TRBD1,TGTGCCAGTAGTATAGCCCAGGGGGCCGTTAGCAATCAGCCCCAGCATTTT,CASSIAQGAVSNQPQHF
TRBV28,-,TRBJ1-5,-,TGTGCCAGCAGTCCACAGGGTCGGGGCAATCAGCCCCAGCATTTT,CASSPQGRGNQPQHF
TRBV29-1,-,TRBJ2-7,-,TGCAGCGTTGTGCTATCCAGCCCCTACGAGCAGTACTTC,CSVVLSSPYEQYF
TRBV7-7,-,TRBJ2-7,TRBD1,TGTGCTAGCAGCAAACAGGGGAACTACGAGCAGTACTTC,CASSKQGNYEQYF
TRBV15,-,TRBJ1-2,-,TGTGCCACCAGCAGAGATTGGGGGGCGGTCTATGGCTACACCTTC,CATSRDWGAVYGYTF
TRBV7-2,-,TRBJ2-7,TRBD2,TGTGCCAGCAGCTTAAGTATCGTCGCTAGCGGGGGGACCTACGAGCAGTACTTC,CASSLSIVASGGTYEQYF
TRBV5-1,-,TRBJ2-1,TRBD1,TGCGCCAGCAGCTCCCGGACAGGGGGCGCGAATGAGCAGTTCTTC,CASSSRTGGANEQFF
TRBV20-1,-,TRBJ1-2,-,TGCAGTGCTAGATGGACAGATGGCTACACCTTC,CSARWTDGYTF
TRBV25-1,-,TRBJ2-1,-,TGTGCCAGCAGTGAACAGGGCATCTACAATGAGCAGTTCTTC,CASSEQGIYNEQFF
TRBV28,-,TRBJ2-7,-,TGTGCCAGCAGGCCTCAGGGAGAAACCTACGAGCAGTACTTC,CASRPQGETYEQYF
TRBV7-2,-,TRBJ2-2,-,TGTGCCAGCAGCGCCGAGGGGACTCCCGTTGGGGAGCTGTTTTTT,CASSAEGTPVGELFF
TRBV6-6,once,TRBJ2-4,-,TGTGCCAGCAGTTCTTCCGGGACCGGGAAAAACATTCAGTACTTC,CASSSSGTGKNIQYF
TRBV30,-,TRBJ2-2,TRBD1,TGTGCCTGGAGCAGGACAGGAAACACCGGGGAGCTGTTTTTT,CAWSRTGNTGELFF
TRBV18,-,TRBJ2-7,-,TGTGCCAGCTCACCCTCCCAGACATCTACCTACGAGCAGTACTTC,CASSPSQTSTYEQYF
TRBV28,-,TRBJ1-5,TRBD1,TGTGCCACCCAGTCGGACAGGGGACTCAATCAGCCCCAGCATTTT,CATQSDRGLNQPQHF
TRBV9,-,TRBJ2-7,-,TGTGCCAGCATCAGACGGGGATGCGAGCAGTACTTC,CASIRRGCEQYF
TRBV28,-,TRBJ2-2,TRBD1,TGTGCCAGCAGTACCGCGGGGACAGGGGGCCTCGGGGAGCTGTTTTTT,CASSTAGTGGLGELFF
TRBV6-5,-,TRBJ2-6,-,TGTGCCAGCAGTTACGCAGACGCTGGGGCCAACGTCCTGACTTTC,CASSYADAGANVLTF
TRBV18,-,TRBJ2-3,-,TGTGCCAGCTCACCGTCGGGCACAGATACGCAGTATTTT,CASSPSGTDTQYF
TRBV5-6,once,TRBJ1-6,-,TGTGCCAGCAGCTTGGGTGTGGTTGGTAATTCACCCCTCCACTTT,CASSLGVVGNSPLHF
TRBV7-3,-,TRBJ2-1,-,TGTGCCAGCAGCTTATTCTCCGGGGCCTACAATGAGCAGTTCTTC,CASSLFSGAYNEQFF
TRBV5-4,-,TRBJ1-1,-,TGTGCCAGCAGGCCCTCCCTTCGGGACCTGAACACTGAAGCTTTCTTT,CASRPSLRDLNTEAFF
TRBV5-6,-,TRBJ2-6,-,TGTGCCAGCAGCTTGGGTGGATCTGGGGCCAACGTCCTGACTTTC,CASSLGGSGANVLTF
TRBV6-5,-,TRBJ1-3,-,TGTGCCAGCAGTTGGGGCAGATTTTCCTCTGGAAACACCATATATTTT,CASSWGRFSSGNTIYF
TRBV7-2,-,TRBJ2-1,-,TGTGCCAGCAGCTTAGGTCCTGCAATCTCCTACAATGAGCAGTTCTTC,CASSLGPAISYNEQFF
TRBV2,once,TRBJ1-2,TRBD1,TGTGCCAGCACTGGGGGACAGGGAGGCTTTGTTGGCTACACCTTC,CASTGGQGGFVGYTF
TRBV11-3,-,TRBJ1-3,-,TGTGCCAGCAGCCAACAGGGATCTGGAAACACCATATATTTT,CASSQQGSGNTIYF
TRBV7-9,-,TRBJ1-4,TRBD1,TGTGCCAGCAGCGCGCAGGGGGCGCGGGAGAAGTTTGGTGAAAAACTGTTTTTT,CASSAQGAREKFGEKLFF
TRBV25-1,-,TRBJ2-5,-,TGTGCCAGCGTCATAAAAGAGACCCAGTACTTC,CASVIKETQYF
TRBV9,-,TRBJ1-6,TRBD1,TGTGCCAGCAGCCAACGGACAGGGAATAATTCACCCCTCCACTTT,CASSQRTGNNSPLHF
TRBV4-3,-,TRBJ2-3,TRBD2,TGCGCCAGCAGCCAAGTAGGCGGGAGGGCCGGTAGTTCAGATACGCAGTATTTT,CASSQVGGRAGSSDTQYF
TRBV6-5,-,TRBJ2-3,-,TGTGCCAGCAGTTACTCGATTACTTCTAGCACAGATACGCAGTATTTT,CASSYSITSSTDTQYF
TRBV9,-,TRBJ2-2,-,TGTGCCAGCAGCCCCTGGTTGAAGGGCGACACCGGGGAGCTGTTTTTT,CASSPWLKGDTGELFF
TRBV5-1,-,TRBJ1-2,-,TGCGCCAGCAGCTTGGGACCCAAGGACAGAGGCTACACCTTC,CASSLGPKDRGYTF
TRBV18,-,TRBJ1-1,-,TGTGCCAGCTCACCATTTTCCCCAGGCGGGTTCACTGAAGCTTTCTTT,CASSPFSPGGFTEAFF
TRBV7-2,-,TRBJ2-3,TRBD1,TGTGCCAGCAGCCCCGGGACAGGGGGTTCAAATACGCAGTATTTT,CASSPGTGGSNTQYF
TRBV25-1,-,TRBJ2-2,TRBD2,TGTGCCAGCAGTGGAGCGGGGGGCACCGGGGAGCTGTTTTTT,CASSGAGGTGELFF